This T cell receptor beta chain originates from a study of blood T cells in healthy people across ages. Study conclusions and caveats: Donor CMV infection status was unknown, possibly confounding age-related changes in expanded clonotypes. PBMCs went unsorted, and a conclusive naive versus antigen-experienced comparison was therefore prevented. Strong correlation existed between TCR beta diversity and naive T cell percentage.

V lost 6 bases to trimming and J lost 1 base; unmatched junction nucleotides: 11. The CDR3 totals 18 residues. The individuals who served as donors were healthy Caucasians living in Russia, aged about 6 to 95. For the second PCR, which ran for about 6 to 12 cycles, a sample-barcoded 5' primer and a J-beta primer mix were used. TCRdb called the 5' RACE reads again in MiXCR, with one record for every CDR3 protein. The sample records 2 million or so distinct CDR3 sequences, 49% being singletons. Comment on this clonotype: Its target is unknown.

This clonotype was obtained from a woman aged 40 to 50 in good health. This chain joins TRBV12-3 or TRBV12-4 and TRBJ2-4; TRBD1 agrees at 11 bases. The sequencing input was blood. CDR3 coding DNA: TGTGCCAGCAGCTGGGACAGGGGGTCTCCAAGGGCCAAAAACATTCAGTACTTC. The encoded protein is CASSWDRGSPRAKNIQYF.